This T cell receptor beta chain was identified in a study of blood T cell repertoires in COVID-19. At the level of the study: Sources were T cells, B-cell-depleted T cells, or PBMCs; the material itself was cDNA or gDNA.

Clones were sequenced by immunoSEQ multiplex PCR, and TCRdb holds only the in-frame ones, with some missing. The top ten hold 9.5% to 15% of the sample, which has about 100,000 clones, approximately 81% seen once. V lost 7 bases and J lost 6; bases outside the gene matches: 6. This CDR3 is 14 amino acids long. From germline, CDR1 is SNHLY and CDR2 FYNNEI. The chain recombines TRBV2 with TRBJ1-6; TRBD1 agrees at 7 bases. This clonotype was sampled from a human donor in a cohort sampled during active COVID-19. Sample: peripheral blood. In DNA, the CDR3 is TGTGCCAGCACAGGGACAGCTCGTAATTCACCCCTCCACTTT. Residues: CASTGTARNSPLHF.